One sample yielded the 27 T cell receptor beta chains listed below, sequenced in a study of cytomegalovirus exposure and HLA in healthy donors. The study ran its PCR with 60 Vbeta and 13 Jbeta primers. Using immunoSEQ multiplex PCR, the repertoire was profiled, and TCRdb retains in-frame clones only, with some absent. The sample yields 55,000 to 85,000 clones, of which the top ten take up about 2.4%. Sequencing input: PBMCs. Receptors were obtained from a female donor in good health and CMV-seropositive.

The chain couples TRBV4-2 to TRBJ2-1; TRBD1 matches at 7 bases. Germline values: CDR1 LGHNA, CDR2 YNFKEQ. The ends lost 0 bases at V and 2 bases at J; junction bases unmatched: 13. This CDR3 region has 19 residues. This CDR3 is CASSQDPWNTGATYNEQFF. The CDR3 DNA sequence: TGTGCCAGCAGCCAAGACCCCTGGAATACAGGGGCAACCTACAATGAGCAGTTCTTC.

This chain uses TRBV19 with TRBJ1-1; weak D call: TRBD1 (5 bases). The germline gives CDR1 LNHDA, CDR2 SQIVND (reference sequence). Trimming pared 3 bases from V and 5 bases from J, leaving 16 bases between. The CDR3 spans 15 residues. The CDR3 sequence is CASSIPDGGVTEAFF. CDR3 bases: TGTGCCAGTAGTATTCCGGACGGAGGGGTAACTGAAGCTTTCTTT.

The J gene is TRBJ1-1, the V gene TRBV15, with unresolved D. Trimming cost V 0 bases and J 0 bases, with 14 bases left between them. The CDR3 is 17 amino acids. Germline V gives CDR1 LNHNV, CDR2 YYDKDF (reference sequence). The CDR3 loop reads CATSRDSEGGMNTEAFF. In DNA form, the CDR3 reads TGTGCCACCAGCAGAGATTCTGAGGGTGGAATGAACACTGAAGCTTTCTTT.

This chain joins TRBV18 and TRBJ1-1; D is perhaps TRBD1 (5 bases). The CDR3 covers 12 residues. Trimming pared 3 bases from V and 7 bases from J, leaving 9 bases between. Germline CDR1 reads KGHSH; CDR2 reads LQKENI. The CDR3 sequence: CASSPQGLEAFF. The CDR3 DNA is TGTGCCAGCTCACCGCAGGGCCTTGAAGCTTTCTTT.

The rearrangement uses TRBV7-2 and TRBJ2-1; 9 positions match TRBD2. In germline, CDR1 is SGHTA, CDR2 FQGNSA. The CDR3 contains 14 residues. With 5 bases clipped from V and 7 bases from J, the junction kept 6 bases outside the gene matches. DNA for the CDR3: TGTGCCAGCAGCATAGTGGCGGGGGGGAATGAGCAGTTCTTC. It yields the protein CASSIVAGGNEQFF.

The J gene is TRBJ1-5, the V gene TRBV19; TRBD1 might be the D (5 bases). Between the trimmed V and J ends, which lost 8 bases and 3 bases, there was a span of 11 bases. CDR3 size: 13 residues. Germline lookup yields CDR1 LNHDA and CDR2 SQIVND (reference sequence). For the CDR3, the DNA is TGTGCCAGTTCAGGGAGGGACAATCAGCCCCAGCATTTT. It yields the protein CASSGRDNQPQHF.

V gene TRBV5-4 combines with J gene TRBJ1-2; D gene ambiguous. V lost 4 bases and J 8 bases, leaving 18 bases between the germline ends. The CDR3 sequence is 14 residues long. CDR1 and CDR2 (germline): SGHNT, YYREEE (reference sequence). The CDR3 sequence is CASSLFGKTMGYTF. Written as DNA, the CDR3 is TGTGCCAGCAGCCTGTTTGGGAAGACTATGGGCTACACCTTC.

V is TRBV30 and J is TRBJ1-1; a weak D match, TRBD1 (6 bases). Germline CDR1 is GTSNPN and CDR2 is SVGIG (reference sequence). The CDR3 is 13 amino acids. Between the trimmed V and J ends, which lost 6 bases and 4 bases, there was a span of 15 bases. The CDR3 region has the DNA TGTGCCTGTCAGGAACAGACAGGCACTGAAGCTTTCTTT. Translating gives CACQEQTGTEAFF. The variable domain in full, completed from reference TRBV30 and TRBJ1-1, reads SQTIHQWPATLVQPVGSPLSLECTVEGTSNPNLYWYRQAAGRGLQLLFYSVGIGQISSEVPQNLSASRPQDRQFILSSKKLLLSDSGFYLCACQEQTGTEAFFGQGTRLTVV.

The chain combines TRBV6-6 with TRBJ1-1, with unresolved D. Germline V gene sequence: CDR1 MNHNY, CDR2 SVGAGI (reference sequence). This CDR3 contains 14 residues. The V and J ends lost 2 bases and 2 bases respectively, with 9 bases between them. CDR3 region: CASSYAGYNTEAFF. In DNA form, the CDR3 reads TGTGCCAGCAGTTACGCGGGATATAACACTGAAGCTTTCTTT.

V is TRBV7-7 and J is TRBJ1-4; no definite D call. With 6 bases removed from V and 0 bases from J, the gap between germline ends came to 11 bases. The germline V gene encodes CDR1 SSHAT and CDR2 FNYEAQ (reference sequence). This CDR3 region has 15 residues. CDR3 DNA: TGTGCCAGCAGTCTCCCGGGAACAACTAATGAAAAACTGTTTTTT. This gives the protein CASSLPGTTNEKLFF. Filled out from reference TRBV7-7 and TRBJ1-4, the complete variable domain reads GAGVSQSPRYKVTKRGQDVTLRCDPISSHATLYWYQQALGQGPEFLTYFNYEAQPDKSGLPSDRFSAERPEGSISTLTIQRTEQRDSAMYRCASSLPGTTNEKLFFGSGTQLSVL.

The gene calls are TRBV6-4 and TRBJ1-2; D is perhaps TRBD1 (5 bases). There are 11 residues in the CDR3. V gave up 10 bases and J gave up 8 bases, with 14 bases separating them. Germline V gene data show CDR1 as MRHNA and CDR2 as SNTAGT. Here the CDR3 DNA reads TGTGCCACCGAAGGGAGGGGAGGCTACACCTTC. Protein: CATEGRGGYTF.

Written as DNA, the CDR3 is TGTGCCAGCTCACTGGAGGACGGCGAGACCCAGTACTTC. It specifies CASSLEDGETQYF. The gene calls are TRBV18 and TRBJ2-5; D is perhaps TRBD2 (5 bases). The CDR3 runs to 13 residues. Germline CDR1 reads KGHSH; CDR2 reads LQKENI. Trimming stripped 4 bases from V and 5 bases from J, with 11 bases between.

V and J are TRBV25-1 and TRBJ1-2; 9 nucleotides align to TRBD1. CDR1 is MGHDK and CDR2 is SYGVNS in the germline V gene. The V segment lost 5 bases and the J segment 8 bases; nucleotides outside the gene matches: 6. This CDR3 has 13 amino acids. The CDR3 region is CASSKGQGQGYTF. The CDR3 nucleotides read TGTGCCAGCAGTAAGGGACAGGGTCAGGGCTACACCTTC.

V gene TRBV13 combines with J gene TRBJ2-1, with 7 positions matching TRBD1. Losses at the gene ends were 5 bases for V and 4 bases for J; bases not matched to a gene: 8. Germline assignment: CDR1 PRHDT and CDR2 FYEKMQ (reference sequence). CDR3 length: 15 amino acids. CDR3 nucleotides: TGTGCCAGCAGCATTCCGGGACAGAGATACAATGAGCAGTTCTTC. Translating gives CASSIPGQRYNEQFF.

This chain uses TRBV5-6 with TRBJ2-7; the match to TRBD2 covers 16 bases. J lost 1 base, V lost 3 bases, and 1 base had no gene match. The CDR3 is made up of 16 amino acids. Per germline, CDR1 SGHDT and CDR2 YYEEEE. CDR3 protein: CASSWGLAGGSYEQYF. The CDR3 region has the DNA TGTGCCAGCAGCTGGGGACTAGCGGGAGGGTCCTACGAGCAGTACTTC.

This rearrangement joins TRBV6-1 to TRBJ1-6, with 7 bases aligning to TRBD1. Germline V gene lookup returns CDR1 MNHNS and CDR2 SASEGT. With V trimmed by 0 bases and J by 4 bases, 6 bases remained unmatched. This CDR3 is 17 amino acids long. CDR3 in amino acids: CASSEARDRAYNSPLHF. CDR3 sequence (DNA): TGTGCCAGCAGTGAAGCGCGGGACAGAGCGTATAATTCACCCCTCCACTTT.

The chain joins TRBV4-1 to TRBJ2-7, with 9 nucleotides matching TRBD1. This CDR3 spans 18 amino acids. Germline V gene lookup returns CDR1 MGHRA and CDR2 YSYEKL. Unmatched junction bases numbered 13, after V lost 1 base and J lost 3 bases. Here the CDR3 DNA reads TGCGCCAGCAGCCAAGTGTATACAGGGGGCCCCCTCGTCTACGAGCAGTACTTC. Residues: CASSQVYTGGPLVYEQYF.

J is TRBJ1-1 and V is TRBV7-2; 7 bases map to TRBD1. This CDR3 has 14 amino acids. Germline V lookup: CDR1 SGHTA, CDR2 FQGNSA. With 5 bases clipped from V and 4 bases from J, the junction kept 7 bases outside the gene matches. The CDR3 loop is CASSLMTGSTEAFF. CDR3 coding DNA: TGTGCCAGCAGCCTGATGACAGGGAGCACTGAAGCTTTCTTT.

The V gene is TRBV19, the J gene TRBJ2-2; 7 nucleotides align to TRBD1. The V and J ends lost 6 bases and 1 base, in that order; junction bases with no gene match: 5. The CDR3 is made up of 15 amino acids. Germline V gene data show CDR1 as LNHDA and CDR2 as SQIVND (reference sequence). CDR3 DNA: TGTGCCAGTAGGTTCGACAGGGTGAACACCGGGGAGCTGTTTTTT. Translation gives CASRFDRVNTGELFF.

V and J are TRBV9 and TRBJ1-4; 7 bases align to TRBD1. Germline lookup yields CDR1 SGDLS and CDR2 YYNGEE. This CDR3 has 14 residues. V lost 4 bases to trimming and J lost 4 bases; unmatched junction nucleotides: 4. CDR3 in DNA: TGTGCCAGCAGCCAGGGACAGATTAATGAAAAACTGTTTTTT. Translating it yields CASSQGQINEKLFF. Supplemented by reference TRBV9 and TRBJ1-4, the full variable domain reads DSGVTQTPKHLITATGQRVTLRCSPRSGDLSVYWYQQSLDQGLQFLIQYYNGEERAKGNILERFSAQQFPDLHSELNLSSLELGDSALYFCASSQGQINEKLFFGSGTQLSVL.

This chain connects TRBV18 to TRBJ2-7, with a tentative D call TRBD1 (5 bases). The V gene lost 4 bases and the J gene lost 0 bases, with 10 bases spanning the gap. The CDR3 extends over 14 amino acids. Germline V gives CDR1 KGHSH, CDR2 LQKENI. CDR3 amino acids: CASSRTDSSYEQYF. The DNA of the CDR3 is TGTGCCAGCTCACGGACCGACAGCTCCTACGAGCAGTACTTC.

In DNA, the CDR3 is TGTGCCAGTCGTCGACAGGGGGCGAACACTGAAGCTTTCTTT. Protein sequence: CASRRQGANTEAFF. This rearrangement joins TRBV19 to TRBJ1-1; 10 nucleotides agree with TRBD1. Germline lookup yields CDR1 LNHDA and CDR2 SQIVND (reference sequence). V dropped 8 bases and J dropped 1; count of bases not matched to a gene: 4. The CDR3 totals 14 residues.

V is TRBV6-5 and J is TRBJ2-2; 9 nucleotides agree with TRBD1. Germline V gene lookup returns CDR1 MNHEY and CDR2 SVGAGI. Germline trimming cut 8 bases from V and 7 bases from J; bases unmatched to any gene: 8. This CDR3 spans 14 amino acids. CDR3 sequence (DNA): TGTGCCAGCCTGGGACAGGGCTGGGGCGGGGAGCTGTTTTTT. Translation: CASLGQGWGGELFF.

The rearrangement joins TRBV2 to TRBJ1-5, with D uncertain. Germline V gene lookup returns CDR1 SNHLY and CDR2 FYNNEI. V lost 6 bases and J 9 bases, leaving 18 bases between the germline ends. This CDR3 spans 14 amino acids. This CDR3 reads CASSTESRAGPQHF. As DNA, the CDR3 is TGTGCCAGCAGCACGGAAAGCAGAGCGGGGCCCCAGCATTTT.

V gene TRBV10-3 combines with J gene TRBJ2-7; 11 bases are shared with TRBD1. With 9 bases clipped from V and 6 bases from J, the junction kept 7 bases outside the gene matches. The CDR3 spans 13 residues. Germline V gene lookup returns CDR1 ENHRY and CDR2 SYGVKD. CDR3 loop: CAITTDRGREQYF. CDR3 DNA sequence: TGTGCCATTACGACGGACAGGGGGCGCGAGCAGTACTTC.

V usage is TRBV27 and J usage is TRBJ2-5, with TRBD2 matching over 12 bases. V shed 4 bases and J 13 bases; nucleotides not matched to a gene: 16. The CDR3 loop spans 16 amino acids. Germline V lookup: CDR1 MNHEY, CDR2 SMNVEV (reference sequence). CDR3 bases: TGTGCCAGCAGTTCCCAAAAGACTAGCGGGAGAATTCTTCTGTACTTC. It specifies CASSSQKTSGRILLYF.

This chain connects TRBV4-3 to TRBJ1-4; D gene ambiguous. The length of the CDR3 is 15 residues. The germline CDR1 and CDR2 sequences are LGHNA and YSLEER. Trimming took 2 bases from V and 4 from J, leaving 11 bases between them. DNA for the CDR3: TGCGCCAGCAGCCAAACCGGGATGGATAATGAAAAACTGTTTTTT. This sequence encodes CASSQTGMDNEKLFF.